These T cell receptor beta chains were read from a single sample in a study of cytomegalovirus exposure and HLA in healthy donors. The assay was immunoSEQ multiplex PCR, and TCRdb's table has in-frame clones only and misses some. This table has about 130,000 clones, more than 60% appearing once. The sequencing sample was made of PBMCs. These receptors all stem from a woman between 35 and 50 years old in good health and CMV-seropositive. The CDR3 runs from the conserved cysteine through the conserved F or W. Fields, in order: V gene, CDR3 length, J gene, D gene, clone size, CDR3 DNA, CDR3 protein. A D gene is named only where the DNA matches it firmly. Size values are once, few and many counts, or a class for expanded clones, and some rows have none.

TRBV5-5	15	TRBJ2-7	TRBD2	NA	TGTGCCAGCAGCTTGGTAGTAGCGGGGGGAGGCGAGCAGTACTTC	CASSLVVAGGGEQYF
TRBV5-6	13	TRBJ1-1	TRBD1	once	TGTGCCAGCAGTCGACAGGGGGCCACTGAAGCTTTCTTT	CASSRQGATEAFF
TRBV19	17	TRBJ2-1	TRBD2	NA	TGTGCCAGTAGTATCCGATTACTAGCGGGGGGGAACAATGAGCAGTTCTTC	CASSIRLLAGGNNEQFF
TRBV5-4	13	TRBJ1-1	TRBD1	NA	TGTGCCAGCAGGCCCGGGACAGGCGTCGAAGCTTTCTTT	CASRPGTGVEAFF
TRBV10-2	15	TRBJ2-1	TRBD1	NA	TGCGCCAGCAGTGAGTCCGGACAGGCCTACAATGAGCAGTTCTTC	CASSESGQAYNEQFF
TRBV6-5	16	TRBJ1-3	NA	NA	TGTGCCAGCAGTTACTCGGCAGGGTCAGTGGGGAACACCATATATTTT	CASSYSAGSVGNTIYF
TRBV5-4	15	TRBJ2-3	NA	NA	TGTGCCAGCAGCTTGAGGATGGGGCCCCCAGATACGCAGTATTTT	CASSLRMGPPDTQYF
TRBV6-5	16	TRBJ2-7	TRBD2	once	TGTGCCAGCAGTTACTCTGGCGGGAGGGCCACCTACGAGCAGTACTTC	CASSYSGGRATYEQYF
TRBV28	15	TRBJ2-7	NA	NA	TGTGCCAGCAGTGGACGGGGTGGGTACTCCTACGAGCAGTACTTC	CASSGRGGYSYEQYF
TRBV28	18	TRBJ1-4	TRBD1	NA	TGTGCCAGCAGTTTATTGTCGGAGCAGGGGGCAACTAATGAAAAACTGTTTTTT	CASSLLSEQGATNEKLFF